A selection of T cell receptor beta chains follows, all from one sample in a study of blood T cells in healthy people across ages. MiXCR, applied by TCRdb to the 5' RACE reads, yields one record per CDR3 protein. There are 1.2 million to 1.5 million distinct CDR3 sequences in the sample; roughly 45% occur only once, and roughly 8.2% lies in the top ten. Material for sequencing was blood. These receptor sequences come from a woman aged 18-29 years in good health. Each CDR3 is given with its conserved first and last residue. The order of the fields is J gene, D gene, V gene, CDR3 protein. D genes are given only for firm matches.

J: TRBJ2-5
D: -
V: TRBV12-3/TRBV12-4
CDR3: CASTLTGSEVGETQYF

J: TRBJ2-1
D: TRBD2
V: TRBV20-1
CDR3: CSARDWRGLAGGSPYNEQFF

J: TRBJ2-1
D: TRBD1
V: TRBV6-5
CDR3: CASSYGQEFNTEQFF

J: TRBJ2-6
D: TRBD1
V: TRBV5-1
CDR3: CASTRDRLSSGANVLTF

J: TRBJ2-3
D: TRBD2
V: TRBV20-1
CDR3: CSALLAGGTDTQYF

J: TRBJ2-4
D: -
V: TRBV6-5
CDR3: CASRDINNEQYF

J: TRBJ1-2
D: TRBD1
V: TRBV30
CDR3: CAWSTGGFDYGYTF

J: TRBJ2-7
D: -
V: TRBV28
CDR3: CASSFAGSKIYEQYF

J: TRBJ2-7
D: -
V: TRBV12-3/TRBV12-4
CDR3: CASGGRLYYEQYF

J: TRBJ1-2
D: -
V: TRBV3-1
CDR3: CASSQDWRGGGYTF

J: TRBJ2-5
D: -
V: TRBV7-9
CDR3: CASSLEAARETQYF

J: TRBJ2-2
D: -
V: TRBV20-1
CDR3: CSAYRESNTGELFF

J: TRBJ2-7
D: TRBD2
V: TRBV3-1
CDR3: CASSQQGTSTYEQYF

J: TRBJ2-7
D: -
V: TRBV12-3/TRBV12-4
CDR3: CASKRTLEGEQYF

J: TRBJ2-2
D: -
V: TRBV28
CDR3: CATRGLLNTGELFF

J: TRBJ2-5
D: TRBD2
V: TRBV7-9
CDR3: CASSAPGLAGDGQYF

J: TRBJ1-2
D: -
V: TRBV2
CDR3: CASSVLRGGYTF

J: TRBJ2-7
D: -
V: TRBV5-1
CDR3: CASSLYGNYEQYF

J: TRBJ1-4
D: -
V: TRBV10-3
CDR3: CAVPLGSPNEELFF

J: TRBJ2-3
D: -
V: TRBV10-3
CDR3: CAISWDTTDTQYF

J: TRBJ1-2
D: TRBD1
V: TRBV10-3
CDR3: CAISESPGRTGRYGYTF

J: TRBJ2-6
D: -
V: TRBV12-3/TRBV12-4
CDR3: CASSNTGRTSGANVLTF

J: TRBJ2-7
D: TRBD1
V: TRBV7-9
CDR3: CASSLLAGGRYEQYF

J: TRBJ2-2
D: -
V: TRBV29-1
CDR3: CSVGTGTSNTGELFF

J: -
D: TRBD1
V: TRBV23-1
CDR3: CASSQPPDRVEETQYF

J: TRBJ1-5
D: TRBD1
V: TRBV20-1
CDR3: CSARWGRGRDNQPQHF

J: TRBJ1-1
D: TRBD1
V: TRBV29-1
CDR3: CSVTQGVAEAFF

J: TRBJ2-5
D: TRBD2
V: TRBV12-3/TRBV12-4
CDR3: CASRSSGGGAETQYF

J: -
D: -
V: TRBV28
CDR3: CASSLGVVGANEQYF

J: TRBJ2-7
D: -
V: TRBV7-6
CDR3: CASTPLGVSSYEQYF

J: TRBJ1-1
D: TRBD1
V: TRBV7-2
CDR3: CASSSQGVGTEAFF

J: TRBJ1-3
D: TRBD1
V: TRBV29-1
CDR3: CSAGQGTDTIYF

J: TRBJ2-2
D: -
V: TRBV29-1
CDR3: CRQGEGSGTGELFF

J: TRBJ2-1
D: TRBD2
V: TRBV5-1
CDR3: CASSRGDLSSYNEQFF

J: TRBJ1-6
D: -
V: TRBV6-6
CDR3: CASRRYGDFNSPLHF

J: TRBJ2-1
D: -
V: TRBV4-2
CDR3: CASSQDQVSLSYNEQFF

J: TRBJ1-4
D: -
V: TRBV2
CDR3: CASSPRKGEKLFF

J: TRBJ1-1
D: -
V: TRBV15
CDR3: CATSPEPGANTEAFF

J: TRBJ2-5
D: -
V: TRBV5-1
CDR3: CASSFGSSGFQETQYF

J: TRBJ2-3
D: -
V: TRBV4-2
CDR3: CASSQDAGQADTQYF

J: TRBJ2-2
D: TRBD1
V: TRBV6-5
CDR3: CASAGQDTNTGELFF

J: TRBJ2-7
D: TRBD2
V: TRBV5-1
CDR3: CASSPRTSRPSGSYEQYF

J: TRBJ2-1
D: -
V: TRBV6-5
CDR3: CASSYALRYNEQFF

J: TRBJ2-1
D: -
V: TRBV6-2/TRBV6-3
CDR3: CAGSYSPGRSYNEQFF

J: TRBJ2-3
D: TRBD2
V: TRBV20-1
CDR3: CSARLAGDDTDTQYF

J: TRBJ2-3
D: -
V: TRBV15
CDR3: CATSEGGTDTQYF

J: TRBJ1-3
D: -
V: TRBV15
CDR3: CATSRDQGGGNTIYF

J: TRBJ1-1
D: -
V: TRBV20-1
CDR3: CSATTGGGTEAFF

J: TRBJ1-5
D: TRBD1
V: TRBV27
CDR3: CASSLSTGEQPQHF

J: TRBJ1-1
D: -
V: TRBV27
CDR3: CASSFPGGLSEAFF

J: TRBJ1-6
D: TRBD1
V: TRBV27
CDR3: CASSARQGSPLHF

J: TRBJ2-3
D: -
V: TRBV7-9
CDR3: CASSLLGVTSTDTQYF

J: TRBJ2-7
D: TRBD1
V: TRBV6-6
CDR3: CASRAGTDYEQYF

J: TRBJ1-2
D: TRBD1
V: TRBV20-1
CDR3: CSASDRVGYGYTF

J: TRBJ2-3
D: -
V: TRBV20-1
CDR3: CSGLKGRMDTQYF

J: TRBJ2-7
D: TRBD2
V: TRBV20-1
CDR3: CSAAPPGGYEQYF

J: TRBJ2-5
D: TRBD2
V: TRBV5-1
CDR3: CASSSGTSQETQYF

J: TRBJ2-7
D: -
V: TRBV5-1
CDR3: CASKHTGPSEQYF

J: -
D: TRBD2
V: TRBV6-1
CDR3: CASLYRGTSGISEQYF